The 29 T cell receptor beta chains given below trace back to one sample, sequenced in a study of cytomegalovirus exposure and HLA in healthy donors. The PCR had 60 Vbeta and 13 Jbeta primers. Generated by immunoSEQ multiplex PCR, the TCRdb table keeps only in-frame clones and is missing some. Of under 200,000 clones in the sample, roughly four fifths were seen once. Sequencing was performed on PBMCs. The receptors derive from a female donor in good health and CMV-seronegative.

This chain uses TRBV7-8 with TRBJ2-3; tentative D call: TRBD1 (5 bases). The germline V gene encodes CDR1 SGHVS and CDR2 FQNEAQ. This CDR3 has 14 residues. The V gene lost 3 bases and the J gene lost 2 bases, with 9 bases spanning the gap. CDR3 DNA: TGTGCCAGCAGCTTCGACAGAATCACAGATACGCAGTATTTT. Translated, it gives CASSFDRITDTQYF.

This sequence joins TRBV5-3 and TRBJ1-1; D perhaps matches TRBD1 (6 bases). TRBV5-3 is an ORF, with its function uncertain. V was clipped by 4 bases and J by 3 bases, with 28 bases between them. CDR3 length: 19 amino acids. Written as DNA, the CDR3 is TGTGCCAGAAGCACCGGACAGCGCTTGCCCCCTCTAACTGACACTGAAGCTTTCTTT. It translates to CARSTGQRLPPLTDTEAFF.

The chain employs TRBV7-3 and TRBJ2-1; no firm D call. Germline V gene data show CDR1 as SGHTA and CDR2 as FQGTGA. CDR3 size: 13 residues. V was pared by 5 bases and J by 5 bases, with 10 bases between. For the CDR3, the DNA is TGTGCCAGCAGCCTCCCTGGAGACAATGAGCAGTTCTTC. As protein: CASSLPGDNEQFF.

The V gene is TRBV27, the J gene TRBJ1-1, with TRBD1 matching over 7 bases. The CDR3 has 13 residues. With 4 bases clipped from V and 4 bases from J, the junction kept 3 bases outside the gene matches. The germline V gene encodes CDR1 MNHEY and CDR2 SMNVEV (reference sequence). The chain's CDR3 is CASSWAGGTEAFF. The CDR3 DNA reads as TGTGCCAGCAGTTGGGCAGGGGGCACTGAAGCTTTCTTT.

V usage is TRBV23-1 and J usage is TRBJ2-2; tentatively, D is TRBD2 (6 bases). TRBV23-1 qualifies as an ORF whose function is uncertain. The CDR3 is 14 residues long. The V and J ends lost 2 bases and 7 bases respectively, with 11 bases between them. CDR3 coding DNA: TGCGCCAGCAGTCAAAGATCGGAGGGCGGGGAGCTGTTTTTT. Residues: CASSQRSEGGELFF.

V gene TRBV5-6 combines with J gene TRBJ2-5; no reliable D call. V shed 3 bases and J shed 1 base, with 10 bases lying between them. Germline loops: CDR1 SGHDT, CDR2 YYEEEE. The CDR3 contains 14 residues. This CDR3 reads CASSSPGRQETQYF. In nucleotides, the CDR3 is TGTGCCAGCAGCTCCCCTGGGCGCCAAGAGACCCAGTACTTC.

The genes are TRBV18 and TRBJ2-5; D may be TRBD2 (6 bases). The CDR3 has 14 residues. Per germline, CDR1 KGHSH and CDR2 LQKENI. V lost 2 bases to trimming and J lost 5 bases, with 12 bases between them. The CDR3 region is CASSPGRGQETQYF. The DNA of the CDR3 is TGTGCCAGCTCACCAGGGCGGGGCCAGGAGACCCAGTACTTC.

V is TRBV11-1 and J is TRBJ2-2; no clear D gene. V was cut by 3 bases and J by 7 bases, with 9 bases left in between. Germline V gene lookup returns CDR1 SGHAT and CDR2 FQDESV (reference sequence). The CDR3 spans 13 residues. The CDR3 bases are TGTGCCAGCAGCTTGAGCGCCGGCGGGGAGCTGTTTTTT. This sequence encodes CASSLSAGGELFF.

The J gene is TRBJ1-1, the V gene TRBV6-1; D ambiguous. Trimming stripped 2 bases from V and 8 bases from J, with 12 bases between. The CDR3 is made up of 13 amino acids. The V gene's germline CDR1 is MNHNS and CDR2 SASEGT. The DNA of the CDR3 is TGTGCCAGCAGTGAATCGGGAAGGGCGGAAGCTTTCTTT. Translated, it gives CASSESGRAEAFF.

This clone was counted a few times. The chain combines TRBV4-3 with TRBJ2-3; 7 positions match TRBD2. The V gene's germline CDR1 is LGHNA and CDR2 YSLEER. J lost 2 bases, V lost 2 bases, and 4 bases had no gene match. CDR3 length: 15 amino acids. Here the CDR3 reads CASSQLTSVTDTQYF. CDR3 nucleotides: TGCGCCAGCAGCCAACTAACTAGCGTCACAGATACGCAGTATTTT.

The chain is built from TRBV4-3 and TRBJ1-6; D not resolved. Germline V lookup: CDR1 LGHNA, CDR2 YSLEER. The V end was cut by 4 bases, the J end by 9 bases, with 13 bases between. CDR3 length: 14 residues. This CDR3 is CASSPGEEGSPLHF. CDR3 bases: TGCGCCAGCAGCCCCGGAGAGGAGGGTTCACCCCTCCACTTT.

The chain employs TRBV7-3 and TRBJ2-6, with D perhaps TRBD1 (5 bases). V was trimmed by 6 bases and J by 4 bases, leaving 10 bases between them. The CDR3 has 14 residues. From germline, CDR1 is SGHTA and CDR2 FQGTGA. The CDR3 sequence is CASSPGLGANVLTF. CDR3 coding DNA: TGTGCCAGCAGTCCAGGGCTCGGGGCCAACGTCCTGACTTTC.

The chain carries TRBV2 and TRBJ2-5; tentatively, D is TRBD1 (5 bases). Germline lookup yields CDR1 SNHLY and CDR2 FYNNEI. Trimming left V 8 bases short and J 1 base short, with 11 bases between. The CDR3 sequence is 13 residues long. CDR3 sequence: CASVRQLQETQYF. CDR3 bases: TGTGCCAGCGTGCGACAGCTCCAAGAGACCCAGTACTTC. Full variable domain (rest looked up from reference TRBV2 and TRBJ2-5): EPEVTQTPSHQVTQMGQEVILRCVPISNHLYFYWYRQILGQKVEFLVSFYNNEISEKSEIFDDQFSVERPDGSNFTLKIRSTKLEDSAMYFCASVRQLQETQYFGPGTRLLVL.

The chain has TRBV4-3 and TRBJ1-2, with unresolved D. The CDR3 is made up of 15 amino acids. Germline-derived CDR1 and CDR2 are LGHNA and YSLEER. V was clipped by 1 base and J by 0 bases, with 9 bases between them. CDR3 DNA sequence: TGCGCCAGCAGCCAAGGGACTGCACCTAACTATGGCTACACCTTC. It specifies CASSQGTAPNYGYTF.

This clone was counted a single time. The rearrangement uses TRBV7-8 and TRBJ1-4; 7 nucleotides align to TRBD1. J gave up 7 bases and V 5 bases, and 16 bases lay outside the gene matches. Germline V CDR1 and CDR2: SGHVS, FQNEAQ. The CDR3 is made up of 17 amino acids. CDR3 bases: TGTGCCAGCAGCCACTGGGACAGAAATCAACGTGGTGAAAAACTGTTTTTT. Its protein is CASSHWDRNQRGEKLFF. Looking up the rest from reference TRBV7-8 and TRBJ1-4 gives the full variable domain: GAGVSQSPRYKVAKRGQDVALRCDPISGHVSLFWYQQALGQGPEFLTYFQNEAQLDKSGLPSDRFFAERPEGSVSTLKIQRTQQEDSAVYLCASSHWDRNQRGEKLFFGSGTQLSVL.

In its sample, this clone was seen a few times. The chain carries TRBV19 and TRBJ1-5; D may be TRBD1 (6 bases). There are 12 residues in the CDR3. CDR1 and CDR2 from the germline V gene are LNHDA and SQIVND (reference sequence). V was shortened by 7 bases and J by 5 bases, with 9 bases between the two germline ends. CDR3 DNA sequence: TGTGCCAGTAAAAAGGGGGATCAGCCCCAGCATTTT. Translated: CASKKGDQPQHF.

The chain has TRBV5-6 and TRBJ2-3, with D possibly matching TRBD2 (7 bases). From germline, CDR1 is SGHDT and CDR2 YYEEEE. The V end lost 0 bases, the J end lost 5 bases, and 16 bases lay between the germline ends. This CDR3 is 16 amino acids long. The CDR3 DNA follows: TGTGCCAGCAGCTTGGGGTGGGGGGGCCATGAAGATACGCAGTATTTT. This sequence encodes CASSLGWGGHEDTQYF.

The rearrangement links TRBV5-1 to TRBJ2-7; 7 bases agree with TRBD2. The CDR3 loop spans 16 amino acids. Germline CDR1 is SGHRS and CDR2 is YFSETQ. The junction had 7 bases not matched to a gene; V was cut back by 0 bases and J by 1 base. The CDR3 bases are TGCGCCAGCAGCTTGGTGGCTAGCGGTAAATCCTACGAGCAGTACTTC. It is translated as CASSLVASGKSYEQYF.

This clone was picked up a small number of times. V and J are TRBV2 and TRBJ1-2; 8 positions match TRBD1. This CDR3 spans 14 amino acids. The V and J ends lost 5 bases and 4 bases, in that order; junction bases with no gene match: 6. Germline V gene sequence: CDR1 SNHLY, CDR2 FYNNEI. The CDR3 sequence: CASSRTGGVYGYTF. The DNA of the CDR3 is TGTGCCAGCAGTCGTACAGGGGGGGTCTATGGCTACACCTTC.

This chain connects TRBV27 to TRBJ2-3, with 9 positions matching TRBD2. This CDR3 spans 17 amino acids. Per germline, CDR1 MNHEY and CDR2 SMNVEV (reference sequence). Trimming at V came to 4 bases and at J to 5 bases, leaving 13 bases not matched to a gene. The CDR3 DNA reads as TGTGCCAGCAGTTCCCCCCCTCAGCGGGAGGTAGGAGATACGCAGTATTTT. It is translated as CASSSPPQREVGDTQYF.

This rearrangement joins TRBV7-6 to TRBJ2-2, with a possible D match to TRBD1 (7 bases). The CDR3 is made up of 16 amino acids. Germline-derived CDR1 and CDR2 are SGHVS and FNYEAQ. V lost 5 bases, J lost 3 bases, and 16 bases lay in between. The CDR3 DNA is TGTGCCAGCAGCCCCGCCGCAGGGGGGCACACCGGGGAGCTGTTTTTT. Protein: CASSPAAGGHTGELFF.

The rearrangement links TRBV28 to TRBJ1-2; 9 bases fit TRBD1. Germline lookup yields CDR1 MDHEN and CDR2 SYDVKM. J gave up 7 bases and V 5 bases, and 11 bases lay outside the gene matches. This CDR3 region has 15 residues. CDR3 in amino acids: CASSTHRTGEGGYTF. The CDR3 DNA is TGTGCCAGCAGTACACACAGGACAGGGGAAGGTGGCTACACCTTC.

This chain connects TRBV6-1 to TRBJ2-7; the match to TRBD2 covers 10 bases. The V gene end was trimmed by 2 bases and the J gene end by 3 bases; junction bases not matched to a gene: 1. Germline assignment: CDR1 MNHNS and CDR2 SASEGT. This CDR3 has 14 residues. The CDR3 region is CASSELAGVYEQYF. The CDR3 nucleotides are TGTGCCAGCAGTGAACTAGCGGGAGTCTACGAGCAGTACTTC.

The chain employs TRBV6-6 and TRBJ2-1; 13 bases fit TRBD2. Per the germline V gene, CDR1 is MNHNY and CDR2 is SVGAGI (reference sequence). The CDR3 extends over 15 amino acids. The trim removed 8 bases at V and 0 bases at J, leaving 1 base unmatched. The CDR3 loop is CASRLAGGSYNEQFF. The CDR3 nucleotides are TGTGCCAGCCGACTAGCGGGGGGCTCCTACAATGAGCAGTTCTTC.

CDR3 nucleotides: TGTGCCAGCAGCCCCACAGGGGTTAGCAATCAGCCCCAGCATTTT. Translating it yields CASSPTGVSNQPQHF. The chain couples TRBV5-6 to TRBJ1-5; 7 bases map to TRBD1. The ends lost 4 bases at V and 0 bases at J; junction bases unmatched: 4. Germline-derived CDR1 and CDR2 are SGHDT and YYEEEE. CDR3 length: 15 residues. The whole variable domain, filled in from reference TRBV5-6 and TRBJ1-5, reads DAGVTQSPTHLIKTRGQQVTLRCSPKSGHDTVSWYQQALGQGPQFIFQYYEEEERQRGNFPDRFSGHQFPNYSSELNVNALLLGDSALYLCASSPTGVSNQPQHFGDGTRLSIL.

This clone was seen a handful of times. The chain joins TRBV6-7 to TRBJ2-3; TRBD2 matches 15 bases. TRBV6-7 qualifies as an ORF whose function is uncertain. The V gene end was trimmed by 2 bases and the J gene end by 0 bases; junction bases not matched to a gene: 9. This CDR3 has 20 amino acids. CDR3 in amino acids: CASSYRRTSGGAGSTDTQYF. CDR3 sequence (DNA): TGTGCCAGCAGTTACCGAAGGACTAGCGGGGGGGCCGGTAGCACAGATACGCAGTATTTT.

The genes are TRBV6-1 and TRBJ2-3, with 10 nucleotides matching TRBD2. V gave up 1 base and J gave up 3 bases; unmatched junction bases: 10. The germline gives CDR1 MNHNS, CDR2 SASEGT. The CDR3 is made up of 18 amino acids. In nucleotides, the CDR3 is TGTGCCAGCAGTGAAGGAGGACTAGCGGTTATTAGAACAGATACGCAGTATTTT. Its protein product is CASSEGGLAVIRTDTQYF.

This clone was observed a handful of times. The rearrangement uses TRBV9 and TRBJ2-7; D may be TRBD2 (6 bases). Germline assignment: CDR1 SGDLS and CDR2 YYNGEE. This CDR3 spans 14 amino acids. Trimming shortened V by 2 bases and J by 0 bases, and 9 bases separated the two germline ends. CDR3 DNA: TGTGCCAGCAGCGTTCAAGCGGGCTCCTACGAGCAGTACTTC. This encodes CASSVQAGSYEQYF.

The rearrangement joins TRBV6-4 to TRBJ2-5; unclear D gene. The DNA end is more similar to TRBJ2-7, so the J call may be wrong. The CDR3 runs 11 residues. CDR1 and CDR2 from the germline V gene are MRHNA and SNTAGT. The CDR3: CASSMRYEQYF. The DNA of the CDR3 is TGTGCCAGCAGTATGCGCTACGAGCAGTACTTC.